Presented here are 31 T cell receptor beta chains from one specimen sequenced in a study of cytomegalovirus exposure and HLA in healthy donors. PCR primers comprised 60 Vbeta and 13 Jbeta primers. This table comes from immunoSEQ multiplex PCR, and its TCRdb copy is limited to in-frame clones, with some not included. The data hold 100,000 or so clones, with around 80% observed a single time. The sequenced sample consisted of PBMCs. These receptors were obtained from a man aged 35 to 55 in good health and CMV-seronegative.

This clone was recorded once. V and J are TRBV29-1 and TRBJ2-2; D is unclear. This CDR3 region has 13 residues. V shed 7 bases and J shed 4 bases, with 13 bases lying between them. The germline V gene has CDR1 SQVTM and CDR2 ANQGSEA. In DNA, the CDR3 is TGCAGCGGGCAACGCCAAAGCACCGGGGAGCTGTTTTTT. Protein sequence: CSGQRQSTGELFF.

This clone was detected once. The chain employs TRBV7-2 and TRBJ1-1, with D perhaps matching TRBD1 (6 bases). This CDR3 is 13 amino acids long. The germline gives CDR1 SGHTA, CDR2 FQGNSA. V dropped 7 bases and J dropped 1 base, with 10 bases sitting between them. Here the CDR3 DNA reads TGTGCCAGCAATGAACAGGGGAACACTGAAGCTTTCTTT. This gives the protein CASNEQGNTEAFF.

The CDR3 nucleotides are TGTGCCAGCAGTGCGGAGACAGGGGGCACTGAAGCTTTCTTT. Translation: CASSAETGGTEAFF. V and J are TRBV6-4 and TRBJ1-1; TRBD1 matches 9 bases. V lost 4 bases and J lost 4; bases outside the gene matches: 4. The germline V gene encodes CDR1 MRHNA and CDR2 SNTAGT. The CDR3 contains 14 residues.

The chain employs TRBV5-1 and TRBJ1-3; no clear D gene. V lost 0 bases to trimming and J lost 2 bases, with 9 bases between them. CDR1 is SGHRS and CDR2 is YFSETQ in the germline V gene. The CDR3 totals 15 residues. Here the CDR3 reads CASSLEGVTGNTIYF. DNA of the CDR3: TGCGCCAGCAGCTTGGAGGGAGTAACTGGAAACACCATATATTTT.

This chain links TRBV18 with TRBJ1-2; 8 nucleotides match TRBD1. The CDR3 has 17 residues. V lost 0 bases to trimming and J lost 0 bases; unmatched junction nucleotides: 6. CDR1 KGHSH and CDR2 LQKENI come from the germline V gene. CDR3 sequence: CASSPPSRGRANYGYTF. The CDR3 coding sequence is TGTGCCAGCTCACCACCGTCCAGGGGGCGAGCTAACTATGGCTACACCTTC.

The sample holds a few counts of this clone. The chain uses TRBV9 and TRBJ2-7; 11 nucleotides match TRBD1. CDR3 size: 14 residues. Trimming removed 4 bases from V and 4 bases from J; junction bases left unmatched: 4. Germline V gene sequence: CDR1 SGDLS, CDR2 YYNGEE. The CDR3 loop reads CASSSGTGGYEQYF. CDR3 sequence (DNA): TGTGCCAGCAGCTCCGGGACAGGGGGATACGAGCAGTACTTC.

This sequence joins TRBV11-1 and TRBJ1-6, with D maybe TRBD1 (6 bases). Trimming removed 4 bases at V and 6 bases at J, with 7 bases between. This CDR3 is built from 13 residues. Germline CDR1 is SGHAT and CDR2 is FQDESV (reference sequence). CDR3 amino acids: CASSSDSNSPLHF. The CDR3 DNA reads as TGTGCCAGCAGCTCGGACAGTAATTCACCCCTCCACTTT.

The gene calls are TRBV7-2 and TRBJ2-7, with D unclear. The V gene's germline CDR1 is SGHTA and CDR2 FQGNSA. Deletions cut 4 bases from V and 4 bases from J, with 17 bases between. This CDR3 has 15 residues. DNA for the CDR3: TGTGCCAGCAGCTCGTGGGCCTCCAGTCAATACGAGCAGTACTTC. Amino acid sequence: CASSSWASSQYEQYF.

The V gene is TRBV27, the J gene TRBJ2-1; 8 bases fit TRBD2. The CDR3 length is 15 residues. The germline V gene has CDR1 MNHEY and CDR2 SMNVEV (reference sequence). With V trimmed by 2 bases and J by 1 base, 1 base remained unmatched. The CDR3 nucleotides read TGTGCCAGCAGTTTACGGGGGGGATCCTACAATGAGCAGTTCTTC. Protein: CASSLRGGSYNEQFF.

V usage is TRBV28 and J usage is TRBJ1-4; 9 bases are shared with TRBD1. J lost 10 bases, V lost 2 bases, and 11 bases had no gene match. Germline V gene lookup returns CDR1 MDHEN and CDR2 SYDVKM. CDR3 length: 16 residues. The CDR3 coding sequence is TGTGCCAGCAGTTTAGGGACGGACAGGGGAAGGTCAAAACTGTTTTTT. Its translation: CASSLGTDRGRSKLFF.

CDR3 nucleotide sequence: TGTGCCAGCACCGTTAGCGGGGGGGCTTTACATACGCAGTATTTT. Protein product: CASTVSGGALHTQYF. V gene TRBV6-6 combines with J gene TRBJ2-3; TRBD2 agrees at 11 bases. The CDR3 is 15 residues long. Losses at the gene ends were 7 bases for V and 7 bases for J; bases not matched to a gene: 10. CDR1 is MNHNY and CDR2 is SVGAGI in the germline V gene (reference sequence).

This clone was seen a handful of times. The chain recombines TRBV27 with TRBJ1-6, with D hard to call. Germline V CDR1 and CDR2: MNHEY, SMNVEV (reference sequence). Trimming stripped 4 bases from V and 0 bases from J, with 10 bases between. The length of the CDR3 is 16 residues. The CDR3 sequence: CASSSIRSSYNSPLHF. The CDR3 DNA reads TGTGCCAGCAGTTCCATCCGTAGCTCCTATAATTCACCCCTCCACTTT.

CDR3 region: CASSERQEQFF. CDR3 nucleotide sequence: TGTGCCAGCAGTGAAAGACAGGAGCAGTTCTTC. The chain employs TRBV6-1 and TRBJ2-1, with a tentative D call TRBD1 (5 bases). Per the germline V gene, CDR1 is MNHNS and CDR2 is SASEGT. V lost 2 bases to trimming and J lost 10 bases, with 6 bases between them. This CDR3 contains 11 residues.

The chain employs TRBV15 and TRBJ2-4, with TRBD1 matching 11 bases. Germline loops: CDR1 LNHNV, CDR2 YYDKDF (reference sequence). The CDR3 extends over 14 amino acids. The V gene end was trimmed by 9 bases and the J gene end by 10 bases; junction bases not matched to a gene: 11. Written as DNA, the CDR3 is TGTGCCACTGGGCTTCCGGGACAGGGGGGGATTCAGTACTTC. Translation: CATGLPGQGGIQYF.

CDR3 sequence reads: CASSPLAGGQNTQYF. The CDR3 DNA reads as TGCGCCAGCAGCCCGCTAGCGGGGGGGCAAAATACGCAGTATTTT. The chain couples TRBV5-1 to TRBJ2-3; 12 bases agree with TRBD2. This CDR3 region has 15 residues. Per the germline V gene, CDR1 is SGHRS and CDR2 is YFSETQ. J lost 7 bases, V lost 4 bases, and 7 bases had no gene match.

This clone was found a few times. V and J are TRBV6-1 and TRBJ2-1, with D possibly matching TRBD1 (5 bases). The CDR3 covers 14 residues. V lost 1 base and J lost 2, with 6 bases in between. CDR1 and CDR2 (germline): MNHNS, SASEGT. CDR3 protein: CASSEGTPYNEQFF. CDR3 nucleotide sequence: TGTGCCAGCAGTGAAGGGACACCCTACAATGAGCAGTTCTTC.

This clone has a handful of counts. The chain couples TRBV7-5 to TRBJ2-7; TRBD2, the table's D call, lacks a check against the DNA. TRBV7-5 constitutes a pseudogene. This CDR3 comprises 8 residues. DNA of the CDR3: TGTGCGAGCTACGAGCAGTACTTC. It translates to CASYEQYF.

The CDR3: CASSAQEWLAETDTQYF. DNA for the CDR3: TGTGCCAGCAGCGCCCAAGAGTGGTTAGCGGAAACAGATACGCAGTATTTT. V and J are TRBV7-8 and TRBJ2-3, with TRBD2 as a possible D gene (6 bases). Germline CDR1 reads SGHVS; CDR2 reads FQNEAQ. With 5 bases removed from V and 3 bases from J, the gap between germline ends came to 21 bases. This CDR3 is built from 17 residues. Based on the CDR3 plus reference TRBV7-8 and TRBJ2-3, the full variable domain is GAGVSQSPRYKVAKRGQDVALRCDPISGHVSLFWYQQALGQGPEFLTYFQNEAQLDKSGLPSDRFFAERPEGSVSTLKIQRTQQEDSAVYLCASSAQEWLAETDTQYFGPGTRLTVL.

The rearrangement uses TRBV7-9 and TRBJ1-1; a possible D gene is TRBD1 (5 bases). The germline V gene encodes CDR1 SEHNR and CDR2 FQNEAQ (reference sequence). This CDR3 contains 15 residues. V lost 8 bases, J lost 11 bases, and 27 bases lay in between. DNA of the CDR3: TGTGCCAGCCGCTCTAGCGTGACAGCCGGGAGGTTGGCTTTCTTT. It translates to CASRSSVTAGRLAFF.

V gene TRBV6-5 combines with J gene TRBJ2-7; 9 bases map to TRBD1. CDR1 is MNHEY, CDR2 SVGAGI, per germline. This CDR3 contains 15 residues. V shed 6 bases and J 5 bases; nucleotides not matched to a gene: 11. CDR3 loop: CASSQTPGQGHEQYF. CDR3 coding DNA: TGTGCCAGCAGCCAAACGCCGGGACAGGGCCACGAGCAGTACTTC.

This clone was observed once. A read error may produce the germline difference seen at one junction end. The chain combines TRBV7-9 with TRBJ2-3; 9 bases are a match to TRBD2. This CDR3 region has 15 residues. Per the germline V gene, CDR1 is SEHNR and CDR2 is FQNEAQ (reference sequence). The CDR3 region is CSSSLPSGGTDTQYF. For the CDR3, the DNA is TGTTCCAGCAGCTTGCCTAGCGGGGGCACAGATACGCAGTATTTT. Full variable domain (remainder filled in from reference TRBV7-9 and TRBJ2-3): DTGVSQNPRHKITKRGQNVTFRCDPISEHNRLYWYRQTLGQGPEFLTYFQNEAQLEKSRLLSDRFSAERPKGSFSTLEIQRTEQGDSAMYLCSSSLPSGGTDTQYFGPGTRLTVL.

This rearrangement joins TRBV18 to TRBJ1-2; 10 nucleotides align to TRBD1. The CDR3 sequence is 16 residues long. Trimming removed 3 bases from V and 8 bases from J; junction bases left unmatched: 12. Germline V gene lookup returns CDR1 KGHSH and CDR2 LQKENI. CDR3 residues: CASSPPGQGTIEGYTF. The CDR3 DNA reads TGTGCCAGCTCACCCCCGGGACAGGGGACTATTGAGGGCTACACCTTC.

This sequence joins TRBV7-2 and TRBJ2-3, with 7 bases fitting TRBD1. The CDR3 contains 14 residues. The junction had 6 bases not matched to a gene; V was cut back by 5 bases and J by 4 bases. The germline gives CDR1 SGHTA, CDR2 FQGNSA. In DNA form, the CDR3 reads TGTGCCAGCAGCCAATGGACAGGTTCAGATACGCAGTATTTT. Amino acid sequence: CASSQWTGSDTQYF.

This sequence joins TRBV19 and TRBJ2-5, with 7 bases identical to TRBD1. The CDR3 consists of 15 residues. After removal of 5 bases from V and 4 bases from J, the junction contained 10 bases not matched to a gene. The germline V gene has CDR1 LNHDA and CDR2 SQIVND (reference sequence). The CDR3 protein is CASSPQGTTPETQYF. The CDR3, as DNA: TGTGCCAGTAGTCCACAGGGGACGACCCCAGAGACCCAGTACTTC.

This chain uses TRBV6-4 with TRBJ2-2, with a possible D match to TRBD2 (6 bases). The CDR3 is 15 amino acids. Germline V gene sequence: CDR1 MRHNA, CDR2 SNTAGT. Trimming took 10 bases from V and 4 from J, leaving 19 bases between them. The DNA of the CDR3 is TGTGCCACCGGGGAGGTGAACCTTATCACCGGGGAGCTGTTTTTT. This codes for CATGEVNLITGELFF.

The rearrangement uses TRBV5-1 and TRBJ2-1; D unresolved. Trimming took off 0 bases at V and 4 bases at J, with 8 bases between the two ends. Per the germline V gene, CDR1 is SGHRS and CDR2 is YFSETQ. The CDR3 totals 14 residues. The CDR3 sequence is CASSLGGLYNEQFF. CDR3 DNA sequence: TGCGCCAGCAGCTTGGGAGGCCTATACAATGAGCAGTTCTTC.

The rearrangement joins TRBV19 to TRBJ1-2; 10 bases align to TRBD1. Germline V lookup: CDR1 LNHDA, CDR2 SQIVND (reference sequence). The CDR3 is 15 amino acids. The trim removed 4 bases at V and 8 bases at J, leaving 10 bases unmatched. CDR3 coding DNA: TGTGCCAGTAGTACCAGGACAGGGGGATATCGCGGCTACACCTTC. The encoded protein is CASSTRTGGYRGYTF.

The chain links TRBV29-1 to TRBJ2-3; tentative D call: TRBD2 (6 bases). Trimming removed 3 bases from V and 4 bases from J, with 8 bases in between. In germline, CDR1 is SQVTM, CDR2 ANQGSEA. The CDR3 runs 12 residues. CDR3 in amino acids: CSVDPGADTQYF. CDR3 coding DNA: TGCAGCGTTGATCCGGGGGCAGATACGCAGTATTTT.

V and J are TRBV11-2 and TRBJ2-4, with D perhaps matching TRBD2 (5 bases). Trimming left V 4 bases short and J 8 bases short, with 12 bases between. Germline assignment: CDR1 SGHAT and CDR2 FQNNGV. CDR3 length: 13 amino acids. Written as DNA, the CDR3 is TGTGCCAGCAGCTGGGCGGGCGAGGACATTCAGTACTTC. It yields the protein CASSWAGEDIQYF.

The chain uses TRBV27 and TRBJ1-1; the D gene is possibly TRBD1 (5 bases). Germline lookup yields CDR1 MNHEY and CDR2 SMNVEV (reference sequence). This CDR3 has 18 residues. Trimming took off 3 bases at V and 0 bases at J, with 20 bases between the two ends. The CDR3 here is CASSFRRRGVFMNTEAFF. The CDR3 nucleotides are TGTGCCAGCAGTTTCCGTCGGCGGGGGGTTTTTATGAACACTGAAGCTTTCTTT.

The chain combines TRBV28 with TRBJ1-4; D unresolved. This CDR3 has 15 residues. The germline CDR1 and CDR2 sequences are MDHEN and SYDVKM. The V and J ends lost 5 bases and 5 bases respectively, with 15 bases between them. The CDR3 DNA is TGTGCCAGCAGTGCCTTCCGGGAGGGAAATGAAAAACTGTTTTTT. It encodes CASSAFREGNEKLFF.